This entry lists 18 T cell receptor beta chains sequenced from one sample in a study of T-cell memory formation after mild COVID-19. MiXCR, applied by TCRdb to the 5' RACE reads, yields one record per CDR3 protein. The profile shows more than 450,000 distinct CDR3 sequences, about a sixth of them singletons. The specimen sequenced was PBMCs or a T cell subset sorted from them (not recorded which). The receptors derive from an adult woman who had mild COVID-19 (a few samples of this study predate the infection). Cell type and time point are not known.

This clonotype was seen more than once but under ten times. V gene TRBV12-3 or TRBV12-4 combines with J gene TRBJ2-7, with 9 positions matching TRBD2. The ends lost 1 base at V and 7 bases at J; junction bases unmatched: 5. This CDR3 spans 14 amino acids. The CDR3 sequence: CASSLGGRAWEQYF. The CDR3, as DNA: TGTGCCAGCAGTTTAGGCGGGAGGGCTTGGGAGCAGTACTTC.

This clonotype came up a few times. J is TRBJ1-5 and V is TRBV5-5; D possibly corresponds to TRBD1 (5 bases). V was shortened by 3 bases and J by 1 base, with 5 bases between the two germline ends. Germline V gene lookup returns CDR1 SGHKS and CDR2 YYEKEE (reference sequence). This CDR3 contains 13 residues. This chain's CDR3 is CASSWDSNQPQHF. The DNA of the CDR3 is TGTGCCAGCAGCTGGGACAGCAATCAGCCCCAGCATTTT.

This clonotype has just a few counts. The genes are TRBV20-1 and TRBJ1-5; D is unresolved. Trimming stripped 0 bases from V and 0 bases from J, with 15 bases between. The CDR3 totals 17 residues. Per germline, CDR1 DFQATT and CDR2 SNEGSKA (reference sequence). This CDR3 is CSARDLSADYSNQPQHF. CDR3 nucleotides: TGCAGTGCTAGAGATCTCTCGGCGGATTATAGCAATCAGCCCCAGCATTTT.

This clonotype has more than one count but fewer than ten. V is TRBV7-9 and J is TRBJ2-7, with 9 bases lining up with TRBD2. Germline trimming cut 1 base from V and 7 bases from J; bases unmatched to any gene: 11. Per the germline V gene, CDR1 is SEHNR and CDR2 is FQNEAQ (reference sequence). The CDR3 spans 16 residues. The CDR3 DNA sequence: TGTGCCAGCAGCTTAGTTTCGGCTAGCGGGGCTCGGGAGCAGTACTTC. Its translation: CASSLVSASGAREQYF.

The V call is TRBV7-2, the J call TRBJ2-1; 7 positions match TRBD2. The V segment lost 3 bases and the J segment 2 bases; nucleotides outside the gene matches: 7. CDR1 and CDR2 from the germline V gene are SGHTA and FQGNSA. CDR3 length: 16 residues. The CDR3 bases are TGTGCCAGCAGCTTCCCGGGCCTAGCGGCCTACAATGAGCAGTTCTTC. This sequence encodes CASSFPGLAAYNEQFF.

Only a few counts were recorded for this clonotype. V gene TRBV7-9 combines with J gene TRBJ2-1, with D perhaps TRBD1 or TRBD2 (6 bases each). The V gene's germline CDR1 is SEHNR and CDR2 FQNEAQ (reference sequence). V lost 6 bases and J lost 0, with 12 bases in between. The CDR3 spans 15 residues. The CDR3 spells CASRHGGNSYNEQFF. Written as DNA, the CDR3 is TGTGCCAGCAGACACGGGGGCAACTCCTACAATGAGCAGTTCTTC. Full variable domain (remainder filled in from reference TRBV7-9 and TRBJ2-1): DTGVSQNPRHKITKRGQNVTFRCDPISEHNRLYWYRQTLGQGPEFLTYFQNEAQLEKSRLLSDRFSAERPKGSFSTLEIQRTEQGDSAMYLCASRHGGNSYNEQFFGPGTRLTVL.

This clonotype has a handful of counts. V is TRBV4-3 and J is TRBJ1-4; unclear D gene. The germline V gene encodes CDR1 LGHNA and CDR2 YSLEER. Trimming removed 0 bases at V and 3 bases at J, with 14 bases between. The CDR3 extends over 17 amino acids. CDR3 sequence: CASSQDGSPRANEKLFF. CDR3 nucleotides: TGCGCCAGCAGCCAAGATGGGTCACCGAGGGCTAATGAAAAACTGTTTTTT.

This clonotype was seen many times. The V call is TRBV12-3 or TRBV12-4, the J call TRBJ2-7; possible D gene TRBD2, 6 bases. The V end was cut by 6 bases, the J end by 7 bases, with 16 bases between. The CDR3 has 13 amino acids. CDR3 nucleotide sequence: TGTGCCAGCAGCCTTGTTAGGAGGGGAGAGCAGTACTTC. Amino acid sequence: CASSLVRRGEQYF.

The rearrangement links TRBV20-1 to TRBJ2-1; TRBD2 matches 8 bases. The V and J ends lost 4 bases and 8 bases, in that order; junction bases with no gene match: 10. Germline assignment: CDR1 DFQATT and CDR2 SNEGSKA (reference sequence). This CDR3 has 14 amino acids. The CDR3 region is CSATSAGGGDEQFF. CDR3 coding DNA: TGCAGTGCTACCTCGGCGGGAGGCGGGGATGAGCAGTTCTTC.

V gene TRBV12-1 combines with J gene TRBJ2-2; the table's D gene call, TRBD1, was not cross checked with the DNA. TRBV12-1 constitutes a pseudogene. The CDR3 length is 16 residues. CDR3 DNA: TGTGCCAGCAGCTTTGACCAGGGGGTAGACACCGGGGAGCTGTTTTTT. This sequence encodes CASSFDQGVDTGELFF.

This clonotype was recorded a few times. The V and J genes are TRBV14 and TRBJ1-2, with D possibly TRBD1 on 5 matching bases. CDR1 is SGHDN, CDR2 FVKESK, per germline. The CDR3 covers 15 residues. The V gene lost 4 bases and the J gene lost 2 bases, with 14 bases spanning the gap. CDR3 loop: CASSRSGAGNYGYTF. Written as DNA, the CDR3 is TGTGCCAGCAGCCGCTCGGGTGCAGGGAACTATGGCTACACCTTC.

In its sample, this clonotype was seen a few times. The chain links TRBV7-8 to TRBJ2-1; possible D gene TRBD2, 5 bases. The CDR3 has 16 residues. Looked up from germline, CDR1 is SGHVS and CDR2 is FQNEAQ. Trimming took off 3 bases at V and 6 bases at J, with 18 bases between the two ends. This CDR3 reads CASSFNSAWEINEQFF. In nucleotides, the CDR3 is TGTGCCAGCAGCTTCAACTCGGCCTGGGAGATCAATGAGCAGTTCTTC.

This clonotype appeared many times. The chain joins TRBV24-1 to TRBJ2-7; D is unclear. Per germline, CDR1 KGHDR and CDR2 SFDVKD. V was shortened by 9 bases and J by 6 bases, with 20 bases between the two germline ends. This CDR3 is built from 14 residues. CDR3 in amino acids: CATPLDLWPCEQYF. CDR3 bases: TGTGCCACCCCTCTGGACCTCTGGCCTTGCGAGCAGTACTTC.

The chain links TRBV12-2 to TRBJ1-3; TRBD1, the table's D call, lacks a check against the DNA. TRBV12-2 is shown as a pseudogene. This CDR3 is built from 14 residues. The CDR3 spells CASRLSADRDTIYF. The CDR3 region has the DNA TGTGCAAGTCGCTTATCCGCGGACAGAGACACCATATATTTT.

The CDR3 DNA follows: TGTGCCAGCAGCTTGGCCGGGGCCTCTGCCTACGAGCAGTACTTC. As protein: CASSLAGASAYEQYF. The rearrangement uses TRBV5-6 and TRBJ2-7; D is perhaps TRBD1 or TRBD2 (5 bases each). V was clipped by 0 bases and J by 2 bases, with 12 bases between them. CDR3 length: 15 amino acids. The germline CDR1 and CDR2 sequences are SGHDT and YYEEEE.

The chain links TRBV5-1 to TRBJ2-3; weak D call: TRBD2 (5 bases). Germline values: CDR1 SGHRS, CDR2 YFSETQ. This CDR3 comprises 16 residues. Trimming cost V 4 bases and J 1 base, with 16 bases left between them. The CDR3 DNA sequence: TGCGCCAGCAGCAACCCGGGAATAGGAGGCACAGATACGCAGTATTTT. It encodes CASSNPGIGGTDTQYF.

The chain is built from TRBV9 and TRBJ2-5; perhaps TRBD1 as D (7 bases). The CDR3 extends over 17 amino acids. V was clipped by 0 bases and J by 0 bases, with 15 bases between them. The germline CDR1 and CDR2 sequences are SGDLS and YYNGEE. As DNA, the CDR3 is TGTGCCAGCAGCGTAGCTGCGGGACAGAAGTACCAAGAGACCCAGTACTTC. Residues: CASSVAAGQKYQETQYF.

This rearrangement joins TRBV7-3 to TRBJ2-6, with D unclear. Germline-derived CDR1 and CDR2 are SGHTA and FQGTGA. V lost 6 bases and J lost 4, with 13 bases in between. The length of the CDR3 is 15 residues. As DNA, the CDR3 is TGTGCCAGCAGGGACGGTACTGCGGGGGCCAACGTCCTGACTTTC. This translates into CASRDGTAGANVLTF.